Following are 18 T cell receptor beta chains from one sample sequenced in a study of identifying expanded T cells in peripheral blood. The repertoire was sequenced with immunoSEQ multiplex PCR; TCRdb's copy has only in-frame clones and lacks some. The profile shows roughly 78,000 clones, approximately 87% of them singletons. Sequenced material: blood. These TCRs come from a person aged 18 to 70 in good health.

The chain employs TRBV4-3 and TRBJ2-7; D is undetermined. The germline V gene encodes CDR1 LGHNA and CDR2 YSLEER. V was pared by 0 bases and J by 5 bases, with 11 bases between. This CDR3 spans 14 amino acids. CDR3 DNA sequence: TGCGCCAGCAGCCAAGATTACAGAACCCACGAGCAGTACTTC. Its protein is CASSQDYRTHEQYF.

The chain has TRBV5-1 and TRBJ2-7; D not resolved. Germline CDR1 is SGHRS and CDR2 is YFSETQ. The CDR3 loop spans 13 amino acids. The germline V and J ends were trimmed by 0 bases and 3 bases, with 7 bases remaining between them. The CDR3 loop reads CASSLEGYYEQYF. The CDR3 bases are TGCGCCAGCAGCTTGGAGGGCTACTACGAGCAGTACTTC.

The chain is built from TRBV5-5 and TRBJ2-6, with TRBD1 identical over 10 bases. The CDR3 runs to 17 residues. The V segment lost 2 bases and the J segment 2 bases; nucleotides outside the gene matches: 4. Germline V gives CDR1 SGHKS, CDR2 YYEKEE (reference sequence). The CDR3 bases are TGTGCCAGCAGCTTAGGAGGGACAGGGGCTGGGGCCAACGTCCTGACTTTC. Amino acids: CASSLGGTGAGANVLTF.

This clone was seen only once. The chain has TRBV5-6 and TRBJ2-1; 13 bases are a match to TRBD2. Germline loops: CDR1 SGHDT, CDR2 YYEEEE. V shed 5 bases and J 8 bases; nucleotides not matched to a gene: 7. The CDR3 contains 15 residues. The CDR3 nucleotides read TGTGCCAGCAGAACACTAGCGGGGGGGCTGTATGAGCAGTTCTTC. It translates to CASRTLAGGLYEQFF.

This chain connects TRBV5-6 to TRBJ2-2, with D possibly matching TRBD2 (6 bases). The CDR3 sequence is 16 residues long. V was cut by 3 bases and J by 3 bases, with 15 bases left in between. Germline V lookup: CDR1 SGHDT, CDR2 YYEEEE. The CDR3 region has the DNA TGTGCCAGCAGCTGGGGACTCCCGGACTACACCGGGGAGCTGTTTTTT. It specifies CASSWGLPDYTGELFF.

This clone was picked up one time. The chain joins TRBV25-1 to TRBJ1-6; 10 nucleotides line up with TRBD1. CDR1 and CDR2 from the germline V gene are MGHDK and SYGVNS. The V segment lost 6 bases and the J segment 6 bases; nucleotides outside the gene matches: 5. CDR3 length: 15 amino acids. This CDR3 reads CASRDRGIANSPLHF. The CDR3 region has the DNA TGTGCCAGCAGGGACAGGGGGATAGCTAATTCACCCCTCCACTTT.

For the CDR3, the DNA is TGTGCCAGCAGCGCCGGGACTAGCGGTAACTACAATGAGCAGTTCTTC. Its translation is CASSAGTSGNYNEQFF. The chain recombines TRBV7-8 with TRBJ2-1, with TRBD2 matching 11 bases. The length of the CDR3 is 16 residues. Germline CDR1 and CDR2: SGHVS and FQNEAQ. J was trimmed by 3 bases and V by 5 bases; bases with no gene match: 6.

A single count supports this clone. CDR3: CASSHHRGDYGYTF. The CDR3 DNA reads TGTGCCAGCAGCCACCACAGGGGGGACTATGGCTACACCTTC. The chain carries TRBV7-2 and TRBJ1-2; 8 bases are shared with TRBD1. In germline, CDR1 is SGHTA, CDR2 FQGNSA. The CDR3 has 14 residues. Trimming took 5 bases from V and 3 from J; bases not matched to a gene: 5.

This clone appeared once. Here the CDR3 reads CASSIPGANTEAFF. The CDR3 DNA reads as TGTGCCAGTAGTATCCCTGGGGCGAACACTGAAGCTTTCTTT. The chain combines TRBV19 with TRBJ1-1; D perhaps matches TRBD1 (5 bases). The V end was cut by 3 bases, the J end by 1 base, with 9 bases between. The CDR3 contains 14 residues. Germline CDR1 is LNHDA and CDR2 is SQIVND (reference sequence). Supplemented by reference TRBV19 and TRBJ1-1, the full variable domain reads DGGITQSPKYLFRKEGQNVTLSCEQNLNHDAMYWYRQDPGQGLRLIYYSQIVNDFQKGDIAEGYSVSREKKESFPLTVTSAQKNPTAFYLCASSIPGANTEAFFGQGTRLTVV.

The CDR3 DNA reads TGTGCCTGGAGTCAACAGGGGGTCCGTCAGCCCCAGCATTTT. It is translated as CAWSQQGVRQPQHF. The chain links TRBV30 to TRBJ1-5; 8 positions agree with TRBD1. The CDR3 is made up of 14 amino acids. With 2 bases clipped from V and 6 bases from J, the junction kept 6 bases outside the gene matches. CDR1 is GTSNPN, CDR2 SVGIG, per germline (reference sequence).

The chain employs TRBV29-1 and TRBJ2-3; TRBD1 or TRBD2 may be the D gene (5 bases each). The CDR3 sequence is 13 residues long. CDR1 is SQVTM, CDR2 ANQGSEA, per germline. Trimming cost V 8 bases and J 1 base, with 13 bases left between them. The CDR3: CSPRDAGTDTQYF. The CDR3 nucleotides are TGCAGCCCCCGGGACGCAGGCACAGATACGCAGTATTTT.

The chain employs TRBV9 and TRBJ1-3, with a tentative D call TRBD1 (5 bases). Trimming removed 2 bases at V and 0 bases at J, with 12 bases between. CDR1 is SGDLS, CDR2 YYNGEE, per germline. This CDR3 spans 16 amino acids. CDR3 protein: CASSVTGTRSGNTIYF. The CDR3 DNA is TGTGCCAGCAGCGTGACCGGGACCCGCTCTGGAAACACCATATATTTT.

This clone occurred a few times. J is TRBJ2-2 and V is TRBV6-6; 9 bases are shared with TRBD2. The CDR3 length is 14 residues. V lost 5 bases, J lost 9 bases, and 7 bases stayed unmatched. Looked up from germline, CDR1 is MNHNY and CDR2 is SVGAGI (reference sequence). The CDR3 region is CASSTSGPPRELFF. In DNA, the CDR3 is TGTGCCAGCAGTACTAGCGGGCCCCCCCGGGAGCTGTTTTTT.

CDR3 sequence: CAWSVQGTHGYTF. Here the CDR3 DNA reads TGTGCCTGGAGTGTACAGGGGACCCATGGCTACACCTTC. V usage is TRBV30 and J usage is TRBJ1-2; 7 positions match TRBD1. Germline V gives CDR1 GTSNPN, CDR2 SVGIG (reference sequence). This CDR3 is 13 amino acids long. V lost 0 bases, J lost 6 bases, and 4 bases stayed unmatched.

V usage is TRBV7-9 and J usage is TRBJ2-1; 11 bases map to TRBD2. CDR3 length equals 17 residues. Germline V CDR1 and CDR2: SEHNR, FQNEAQ (reference sequence). J was trimmed by 0 bases and V by 4 bases; bases with no gene match: 5. CDR3 DNA: TGTGCCAGCAGCTCGCGACTAGCGGGGAGCTCCTACAATGAGCAGTTCTTC. Its translation is CASSSRLAGSSYNEQFF.

The genes are TRBV15 and TRBJ2-1; TRBD2 agrees at 8 bases. Germline values: CDR1 LNHNV, CDR2 YYDKDF (reference sequence). The CDR3 consists of 16 residues. The trim removed 2 bases at V and 3 bases at J, leaving 6 bases unmatched. The DNA for the CDR3 is TGTGCCACCAGCAGATCGTCGGGACTAGGCTACAATGAGCAGTTCTTC. Translation gives CATSRSSGLGYNEQFF.

The gene calls are TRBV6-5 and TRBJ2-1, with 8 bases matching TRBD2. V was pared by 6 bases and J by 0 bases, with 4 bases of the junction left unmatched. Germline assignment: CDR1 MNHEY and CDR2 SVGAGI. The CDR3 covers 15 residues. The CDR3 region has the DNA TGTGCCAGCAGGGCGAGCGGGAGCTCCTACAATGAGCAGTTCTTC. This sequence encodes CASRASGSSYNEQFF.

V gene TRBV5-4 combines with J gene TRBJ1-2, with D uncertain. From germline, CDR1 is SGHNT and CDR2 YYREEE (reference sequence). Trimming shortened V by 3 bases and J by 2 bases, and 11 bases separated the two germline ends. This CDR3 contains 14 residues. The CDR3 is CASSSIFSNYGYTF. CDR3 coding DNA: TGTGCCAGCAGCTCGATATTTTCGAACTATGGCTACACCTTC.